The next 8 T cell receptor beta chains were all read from a single sample in a study of blood T cell repertoires in COVID-19. Sequenced by immunoSEQ multiplex PCR; TCRdb stores in-frame clones only, minus some. The repertoire includes some 110,000 clones, 85% to 90% of them detected once, and approximately 7.2% sits in the top ten. The sample comprised peripheral blood. All receptors come from a man in his 70s who had recovered from COVID-19.

This chain uses TRBV7-8 with TRBJ1-2, with D unclear. With 2 bases removed from V and 2 bases from J, the gap between germline ends came to 12 bases. The CDR3 spans 15 residues. Germline V gene data show CDR1 as SGHVS and CDR2 as FQNEAQ. The CDR3 coding sequence is TGTGCCAGCAGCTTATTTCGCGGCGGAAACTATGGCTACACCTTC. It is translated as CASSLFRGGNYGYTF.

This chain links TRBV5-1 with TRBJ2-7, with TRBD2 matching over 7 bases. The V gene end was trimmed by 0 bases and the J gene end by 3 bases; junction bases not matched to a gene: 6. Germline CDR1 SGHRS, CDR2 YFSETQ. CDR3 size: 15 residues. The CDR3 reads CASSLGAGVSYEQYF. Written as DNA, the CDR3 is TGCGCCAGCAGCTTGGGGGCGGGGGTGAGCTACGAGCAGTACTTC.

The V gene is TRBV10-3, the J gene TRBJ1-1, with 8 bases fitting TRBD1. Germline V gene lookup returns CDR1 ENHRY and CDR2 SYGVKD. The V and J ends lost 4 bases and 1 base, in that order; junction bases with no gene match: 2. The CDR3 is 14 residues long. The CDR3 is CAISVQGGNTEAFF. In DNA form, the CDR3 reads TGTGCCATCAGTGTACAGGGGGGGAACACTGAAGCTTTCTTT.

This clone was recorded once. The chain links TRBV6-5 to TRBJ2-7; 9 nucleotides match TRBD2. Per the germline V gene, CDR1 is MNHEY and CDR2 is SVGAGI. The CDR3 length is 14 residues. V lost 2 bases, J lost 3 bases, and 2 bases stayed unmatched. The CDR3 loop is CASSYIAGVYEQYF. CDR3 nucleotides: TGTGCCAGCAGTTACATAGCGGGGGTCTACGAGCAGTACTTC.

This sequence joins TRBV18 and TRBJ1-6; possible D gene TRBD1, 5 bases. The CDR3 runs 13 residues. With 3 bases removed from V and 13 bases from J, the gap between germline ends came to 13 bases. Per germline, CDR1 KGHSH and CDR2 LQKENI. The CDR3: CASSPGQLAPLHF. DNA of the CDR3: TGTGCCAGCTCACCCGGACAATTGGCGCCCCTCCACTTT.

V usage is TRBV15 and J usage is TRBJ2-7, with 7 bases that match TRBD2. Trimming removed 0 bases from V and 1 base from J; junction bases left unmatched: 6. The germline V gene encodes CDR1 LNHNV and CDR2 YYDKDF (reference sequence). The CDR3 runs 16 residues. The chain's CDR3 is CATSRDLGGGSYEQYF. In nucleotides, the CDR3 is TGTGCCACCAGCAGAGATCTTGGGGGAGGGTCCTACGAGCAGTACTTC.

This clone was counted once. The chain joins TRBV15 to TRBJ2-5; D possibly corresponds to TRBD1 (6 bases). Germline V CDR1 and CDR2: LNHNV, YYDKDF (reference sequence). The CDR3 has 12 residues. Trimming shortened V by 8 bases and J by 10 bases, and 17 bases separated the two germline ends. The CDR3 here is CATSPGGPGQYF. The CDR3 DNA sequence: TGTGCCACCTCCCCTGGGGGCCCCGGCCAGTACTTC. Full variable domain (missing parts from reference TRBV15 and TRBJ2-5): DAMVIQNPRYQVTQFGKPVTLSCSQTLNHNVMYWYQQKSSQAPKLLFHYYDKDFNNEADTPDNFQSRRPNTSFCFLDIRSPGLGDTAMYLCATSPGGPGQYFGPGTRLLVL.

This clone was found a few times. CDR3: CASSVDRGYTEAFF. DNA of the CDR3: TGTGCCAGCAGCGTAGACAGGGGGTACACTGAAGCTTTCTTT. This chain joins TRBV5-6 and TRBJ1-1; 9 bases are shared with TRBD1. Trimming cost V 4 bases and J 3 bases; bases outside gene matches: 4. Per germline, CDR1 SGHDT and CDR2 YYEEEE. The CDR3 has 14 amino acids. The full variable domain, its missing parts supplied by reference TRBV5-6 and TRBJ1-1, is DAGVTQSPTHLIKTRGQQVTLRCSPKSGHDTVSWYQQALGQGPQFIFQYYEEEERQRGNFPDRFSGHQFPNYSSELNVNALLLGDSALYLCASSVDRGYTEAFFGQGTRLTVV.